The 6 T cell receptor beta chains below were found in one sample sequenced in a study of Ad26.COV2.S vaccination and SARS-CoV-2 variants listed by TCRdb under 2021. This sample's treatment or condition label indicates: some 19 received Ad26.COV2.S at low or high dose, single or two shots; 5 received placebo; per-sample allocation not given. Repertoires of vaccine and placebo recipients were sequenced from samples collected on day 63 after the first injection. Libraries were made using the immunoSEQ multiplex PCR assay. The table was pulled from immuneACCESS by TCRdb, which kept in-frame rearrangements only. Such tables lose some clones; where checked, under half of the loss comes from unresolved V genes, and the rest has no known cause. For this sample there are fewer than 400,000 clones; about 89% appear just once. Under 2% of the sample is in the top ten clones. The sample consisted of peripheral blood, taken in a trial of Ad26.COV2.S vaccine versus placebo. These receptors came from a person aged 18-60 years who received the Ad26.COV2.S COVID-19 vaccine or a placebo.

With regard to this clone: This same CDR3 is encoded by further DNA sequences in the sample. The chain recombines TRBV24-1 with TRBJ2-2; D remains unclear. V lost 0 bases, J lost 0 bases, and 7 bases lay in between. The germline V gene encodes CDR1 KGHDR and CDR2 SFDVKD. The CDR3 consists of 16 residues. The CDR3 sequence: CATSDLGPANTGELFF. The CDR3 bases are TGTGCCACCAGTGATTTGGGCCCGGCGAACACCGGGGAGCTGTTTTTT.

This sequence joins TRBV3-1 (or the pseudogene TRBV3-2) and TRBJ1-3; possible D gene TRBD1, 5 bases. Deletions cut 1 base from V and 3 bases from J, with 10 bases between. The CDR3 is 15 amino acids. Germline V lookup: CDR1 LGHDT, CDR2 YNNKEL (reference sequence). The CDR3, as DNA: TGTGCCAGCAGCCAAGGGGGGGGGTATGGAAACACCATATATTTT. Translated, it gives CASSQGGGYGNTIYF.

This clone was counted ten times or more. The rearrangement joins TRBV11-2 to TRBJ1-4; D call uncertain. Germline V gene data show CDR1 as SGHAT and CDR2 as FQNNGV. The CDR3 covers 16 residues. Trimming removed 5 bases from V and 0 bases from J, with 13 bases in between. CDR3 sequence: CASSRRYSATNEKLFF. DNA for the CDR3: TGTGCCAGCAGCCGACGGTATAGCGCAACTAATGAAAAACTGTTTTTT. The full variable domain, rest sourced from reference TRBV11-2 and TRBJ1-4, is EAGVAQSPRYKIIEKRQSVAFWCNPISGHATLYWYQQILGQGPKLLIQFQNNGVVDDSQLPKDRFSAERLKGVDSTLKIQPAKLEDSAVYLCASSRRYSATNEKLFFGSGTQLSVL.

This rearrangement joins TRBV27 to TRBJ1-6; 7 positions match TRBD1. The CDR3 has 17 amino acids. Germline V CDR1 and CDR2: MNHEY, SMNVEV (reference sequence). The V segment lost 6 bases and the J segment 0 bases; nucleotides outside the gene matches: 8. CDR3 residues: CASRVGQLSSYNSPLHF. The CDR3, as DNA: TGTGCCAGCAGGGTGGGACAGTTAAGCTCCTATAATTCACCCCTCCACTTT.

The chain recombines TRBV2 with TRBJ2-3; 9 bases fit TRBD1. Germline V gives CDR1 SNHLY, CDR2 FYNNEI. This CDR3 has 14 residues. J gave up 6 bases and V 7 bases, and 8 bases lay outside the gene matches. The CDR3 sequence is CASKEDRGWDTQYF. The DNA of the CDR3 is TGTGCCAGCAAGGAGGACAGGGGTTGGGATACGCAGTATTTT.

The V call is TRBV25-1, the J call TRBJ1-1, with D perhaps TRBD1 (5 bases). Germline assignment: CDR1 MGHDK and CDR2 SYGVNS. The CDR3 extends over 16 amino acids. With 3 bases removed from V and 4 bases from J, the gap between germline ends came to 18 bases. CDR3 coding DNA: TGTGCCAGCAGTGACTCCTGGCGGGGCAAGGGCACTGAAGCTTTCTTT. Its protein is CASSDSWRGKGTEAFF.